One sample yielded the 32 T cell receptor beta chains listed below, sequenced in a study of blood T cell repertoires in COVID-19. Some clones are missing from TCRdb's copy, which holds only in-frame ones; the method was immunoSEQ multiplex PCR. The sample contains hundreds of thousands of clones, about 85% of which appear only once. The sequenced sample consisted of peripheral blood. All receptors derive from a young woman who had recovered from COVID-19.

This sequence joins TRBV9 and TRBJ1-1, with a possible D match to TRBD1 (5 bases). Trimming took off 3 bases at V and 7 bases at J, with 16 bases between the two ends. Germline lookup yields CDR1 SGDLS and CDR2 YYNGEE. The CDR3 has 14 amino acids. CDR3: CASSAQMGGFEAFF. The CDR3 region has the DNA TGTGCCAGCAGCGCCCAGATGGGGGGGTTTGAAGCTTTCTTT.

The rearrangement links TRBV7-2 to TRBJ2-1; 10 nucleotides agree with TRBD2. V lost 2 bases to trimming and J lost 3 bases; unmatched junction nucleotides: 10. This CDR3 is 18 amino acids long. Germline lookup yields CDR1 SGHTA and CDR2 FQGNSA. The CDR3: CASSLWASGRSFYNEQFF. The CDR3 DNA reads TGTGCCAGCAGCTTATGGGCTAGCGGGAGAAGTTTCTACAATGAGCAGTTCTTC.

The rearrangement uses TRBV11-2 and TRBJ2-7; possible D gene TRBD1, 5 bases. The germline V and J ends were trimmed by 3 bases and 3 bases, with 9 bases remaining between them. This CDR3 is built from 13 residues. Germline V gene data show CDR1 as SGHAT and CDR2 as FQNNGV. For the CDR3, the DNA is TGTGCCAGCAGCTTTCAGGGCCTCTACGAGCAGTACTTC. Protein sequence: CASSFQGLYEQYF.

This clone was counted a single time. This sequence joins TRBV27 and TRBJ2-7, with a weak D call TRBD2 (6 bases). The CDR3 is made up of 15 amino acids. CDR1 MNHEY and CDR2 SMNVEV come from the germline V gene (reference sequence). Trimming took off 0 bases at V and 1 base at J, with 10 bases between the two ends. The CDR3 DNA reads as TGTGCCAGCAGTTTATCGGCAGGGACTTCCTACGAGCAGTACTTC. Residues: CASSLSAGTSYEQYF.

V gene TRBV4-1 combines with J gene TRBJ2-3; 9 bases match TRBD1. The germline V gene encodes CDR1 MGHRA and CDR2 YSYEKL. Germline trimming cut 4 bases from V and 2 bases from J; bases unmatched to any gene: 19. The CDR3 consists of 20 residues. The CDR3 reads CASSPEFGTGRISDTDTQYF. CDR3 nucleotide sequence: TGCGCCAGCAGCCCCGAATTCGGGACAGGGCGGATCTCTGACACAGATACGCAGTATTTT.

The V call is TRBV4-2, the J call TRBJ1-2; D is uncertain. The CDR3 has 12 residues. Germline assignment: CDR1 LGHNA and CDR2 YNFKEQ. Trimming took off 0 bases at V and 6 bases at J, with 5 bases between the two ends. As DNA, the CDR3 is TGTGCCAGCAGCCAAGAGTATGATGGCTACACCTTC. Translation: CASSQEYDGYTF.

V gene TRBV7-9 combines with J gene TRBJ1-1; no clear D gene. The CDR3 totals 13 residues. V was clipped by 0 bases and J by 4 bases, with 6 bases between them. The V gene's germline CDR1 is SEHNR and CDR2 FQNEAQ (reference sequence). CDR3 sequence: CASSLAAFTEAFF. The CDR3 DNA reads TGTGCCAGCAGCTTAGCGGCCTTCACTGAAGCTTTCTTT. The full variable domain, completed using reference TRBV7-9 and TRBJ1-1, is DTGVSQNPRHKITKRGQNVTFRCDPISEHNRLYWYRQTLGQGPEFLTYFQNEAQLEKSRLLSDRFSAERPKGSFSTLEIQRTEQGDSAMYLCASSLAAFTEAFFGQGTRLTVV.

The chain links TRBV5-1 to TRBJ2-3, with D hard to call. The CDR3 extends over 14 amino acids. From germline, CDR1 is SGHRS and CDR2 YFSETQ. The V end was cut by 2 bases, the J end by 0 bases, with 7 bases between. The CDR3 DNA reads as TGCGCCAGCAGCTTAACTGCTAGCACAGATACGCAGTATTTT. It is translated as CASSLTASTDTQYF. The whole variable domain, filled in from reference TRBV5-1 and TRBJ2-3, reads KAGVTQTPRYLIKTRGQQVTLSCSPISGHRSVSWYQQTPGQGLQFLFEYFSETQRNKGNFPGRFSGRQFSNSRSEMNVSTLELGDSALYLCASSLTASTDTQYFGPGTRLTVL.

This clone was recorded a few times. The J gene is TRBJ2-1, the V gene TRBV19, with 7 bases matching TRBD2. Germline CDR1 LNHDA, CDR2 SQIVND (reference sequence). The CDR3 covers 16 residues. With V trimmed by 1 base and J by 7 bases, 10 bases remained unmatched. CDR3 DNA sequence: TGTGCCAGTAGTATAGCGCGGTTAGCGGGCGGGAATGAGCAGTTCTTC. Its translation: CASSIARLAGGNEQFF.

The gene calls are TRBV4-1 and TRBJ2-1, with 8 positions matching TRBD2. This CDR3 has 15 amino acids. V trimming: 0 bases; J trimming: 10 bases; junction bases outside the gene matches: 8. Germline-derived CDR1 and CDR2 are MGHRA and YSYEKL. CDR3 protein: CASSQDGRTGGEQFF. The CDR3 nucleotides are TGCGCCAGCAGCCAAGATGGTAGGACGGGGGGGGAGCAGTTCTTC.

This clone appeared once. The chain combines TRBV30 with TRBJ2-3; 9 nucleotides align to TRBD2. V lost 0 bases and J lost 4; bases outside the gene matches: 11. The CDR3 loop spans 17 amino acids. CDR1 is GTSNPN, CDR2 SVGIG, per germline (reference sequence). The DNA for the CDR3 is TGTGCCTGGAGTGTACGGTCTGGGGCGGGAGGGCCAGATACGCAGTATTTT. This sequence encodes CAWSVRSGAGGPDTQYF.

For the CDR3, the DNA is TGTGCCAGCAGTGATTCGCCGGGGAGCACAGATACGCAGTATTTT. Translated: CASSDSPGSTDTQYF. The chain employs TRBV6-4 and TRBJ2-3, with a possible D match to TRBD2 (5 bases). This CDR3 is built from 15 residues. CDR1 and CDR2 (germline): MRHNA, SNTAGT. V was pared by 3 bases and J by 0 bases, with 10 bases between.

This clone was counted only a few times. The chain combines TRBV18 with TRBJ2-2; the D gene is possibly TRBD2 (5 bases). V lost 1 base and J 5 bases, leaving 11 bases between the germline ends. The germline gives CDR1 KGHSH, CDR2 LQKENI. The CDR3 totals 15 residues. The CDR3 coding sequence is TGTGCCAGCTCACCACGCATTTCGGGGACCGGGGAGCTGTTTTTT. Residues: CASSPRISGTGELFF.

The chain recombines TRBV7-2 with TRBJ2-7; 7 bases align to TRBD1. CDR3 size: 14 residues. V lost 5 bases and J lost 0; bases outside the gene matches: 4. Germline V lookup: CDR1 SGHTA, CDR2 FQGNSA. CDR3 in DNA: TGTGCCAGCAGCCCAGACAGGGCCTCCTACGAGCAGTACTTC. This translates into CASSPDRASYEQYF.

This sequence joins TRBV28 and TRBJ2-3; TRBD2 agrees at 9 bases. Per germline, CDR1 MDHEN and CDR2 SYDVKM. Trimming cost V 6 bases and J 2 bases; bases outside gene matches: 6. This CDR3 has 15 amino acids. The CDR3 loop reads CASREGLANTDTQYF. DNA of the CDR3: TGTGCCAGCAGAGAGGGACTAGCAAACACAGATACGCAGTATTTT.

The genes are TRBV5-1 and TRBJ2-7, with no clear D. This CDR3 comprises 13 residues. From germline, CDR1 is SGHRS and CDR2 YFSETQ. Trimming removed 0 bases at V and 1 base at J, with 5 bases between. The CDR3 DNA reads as TGCGCCAGCAGCTTGGGGGCATCCTACGAGCAGTACTTC. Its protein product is CASSLGASYEQYF. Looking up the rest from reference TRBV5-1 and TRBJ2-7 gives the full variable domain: KAGVTQTPRYLIKTRGQQVTLSCSPISGHRSVSWYQQTPGQGLQFLFEYFSETQRNKGNFPGRFSGRQFSNSRSEMNVSTLELGDSALYLCASSLGASYEQYFGPGTRLTVT.

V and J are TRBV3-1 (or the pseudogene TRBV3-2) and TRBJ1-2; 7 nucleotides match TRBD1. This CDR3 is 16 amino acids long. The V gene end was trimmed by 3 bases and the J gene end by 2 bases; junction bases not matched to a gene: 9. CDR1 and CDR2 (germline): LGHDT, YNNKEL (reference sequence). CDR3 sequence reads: CASSQLTGPRNYGYTF. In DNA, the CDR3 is TGTGCCAGCAGCCAGCTGACAGGGCCCCGAAACTATGGCTACACCTTC.

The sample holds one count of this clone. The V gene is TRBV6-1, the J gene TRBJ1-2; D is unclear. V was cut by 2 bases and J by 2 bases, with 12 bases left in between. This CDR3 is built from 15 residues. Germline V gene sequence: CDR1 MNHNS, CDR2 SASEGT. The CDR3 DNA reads TGTGCCAGCAGTGAATTTGGAGGCGCCAACTATGGCTACACCTTC. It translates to CASSEFGGANYGYTF.

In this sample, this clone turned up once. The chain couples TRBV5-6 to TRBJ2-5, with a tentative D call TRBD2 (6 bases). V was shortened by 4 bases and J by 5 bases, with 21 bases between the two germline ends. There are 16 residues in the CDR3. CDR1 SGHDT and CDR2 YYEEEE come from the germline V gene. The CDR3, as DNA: TGTGCCAGCAGCCGAACACGGGACTGGAAAGGGGAGACCCAGTACTTC. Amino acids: CASSRTRDWKGETQYF. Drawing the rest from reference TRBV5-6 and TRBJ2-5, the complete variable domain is DAGVTQSPTHLIKTRGQQVTLRCSPKSGHDTVSWYQQALGQGPQFIFQYYEEEERQRGNFPDRFSGHQFPNYSSELNVNALLLGDSALYLCASSRTRDWKGETQYFGPGTRLLVL.

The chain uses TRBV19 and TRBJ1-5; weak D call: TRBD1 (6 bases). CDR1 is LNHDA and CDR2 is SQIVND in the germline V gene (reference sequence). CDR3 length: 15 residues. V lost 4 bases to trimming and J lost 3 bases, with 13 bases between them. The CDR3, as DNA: TGTGCCAGTAGTACCAAACAGGGTACCAATCAGCCCCAGCATTTT. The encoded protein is CASSTKQGTNQPQHF.

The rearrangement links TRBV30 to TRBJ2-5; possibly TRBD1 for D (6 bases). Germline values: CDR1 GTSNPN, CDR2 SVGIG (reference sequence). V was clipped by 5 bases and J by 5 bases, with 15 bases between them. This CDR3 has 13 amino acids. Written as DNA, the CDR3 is TGTGCCTGGCTACAGGGTTTGGGGGAGACCCAGTACTTC. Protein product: CAWLQGLGETQYF.

CDR3 nucleotides: TGCGCCAGCAGCTTGACGGGGGTCCGCGGGAATGAAGACGAGCAGTACTTC. Residues: CASSLTGVRGNEDEQYF. This chain links TRBV5-1 with TRBJ2-7, with D tentatively TRBD2 (6 bases). Trimming stripped 1 base from V and 5 bases from J, with 22 bases between. Per germline, CDR1 SGHRS and CDR2 YFSETQ. The CDR3 has 17 residues.

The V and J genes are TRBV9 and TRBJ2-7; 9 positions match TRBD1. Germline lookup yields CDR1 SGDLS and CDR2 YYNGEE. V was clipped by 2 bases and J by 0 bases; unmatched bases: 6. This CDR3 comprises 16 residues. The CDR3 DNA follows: TGTGCCAGCAGCGTCACGGACAGGGGCTTCTCCTACGAGCAGTACTTC. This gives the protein CASSVTDRGFSYEQYF. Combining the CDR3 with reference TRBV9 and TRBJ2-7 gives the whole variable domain DSGVTQTPKHLITATGQRVTLRCSPRSGDLSVYWYQQSLDQGLQFLIQYYNGEERAKGNILERFSAQQFPDLHSELNLSSLELGDSALYFCASSVTDRGFSYEQYFGPGTRLTVT.

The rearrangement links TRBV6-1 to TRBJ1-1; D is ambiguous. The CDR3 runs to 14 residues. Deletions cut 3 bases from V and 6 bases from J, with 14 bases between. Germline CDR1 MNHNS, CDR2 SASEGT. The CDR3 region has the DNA TGTGCCAGCAGTGACGGGGTGATAAGGGCTGAAGCTTTCTTT. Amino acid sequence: CASSDGVIRAEAFF.

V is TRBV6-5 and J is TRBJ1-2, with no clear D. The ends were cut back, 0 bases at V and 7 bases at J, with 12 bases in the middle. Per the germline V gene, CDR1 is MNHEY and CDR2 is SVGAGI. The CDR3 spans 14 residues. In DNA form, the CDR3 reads TGTGCCAGCAGTTACTCTCCAAATACTAGTGGCTACACCTTC. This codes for CASSYSPNTSGYTF.

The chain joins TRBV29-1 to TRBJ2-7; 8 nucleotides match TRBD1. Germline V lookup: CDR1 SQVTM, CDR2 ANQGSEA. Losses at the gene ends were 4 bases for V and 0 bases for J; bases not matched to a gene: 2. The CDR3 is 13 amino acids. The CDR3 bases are TGCAGCGTTGGGGGACAGGACTCCTACGAGCAGTACTTC. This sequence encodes CSVGGQDSYEQYF.

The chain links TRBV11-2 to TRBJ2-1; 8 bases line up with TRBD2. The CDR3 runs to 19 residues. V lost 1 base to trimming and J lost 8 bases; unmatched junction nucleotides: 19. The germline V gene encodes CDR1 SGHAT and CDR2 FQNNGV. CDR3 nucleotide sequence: TGTGCCAGCAGCTTAGCTCTGGTGGGTTCGGGAGGGGAACTCGATGAGCAGTTCTTC. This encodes CASSLALVGSGGELDEQFF.

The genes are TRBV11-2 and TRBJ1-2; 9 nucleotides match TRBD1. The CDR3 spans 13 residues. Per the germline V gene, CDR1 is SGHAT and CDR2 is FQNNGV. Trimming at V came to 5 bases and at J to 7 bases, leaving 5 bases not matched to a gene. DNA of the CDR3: TGTGCCAGCAGCAAACAGGGGGCCGTTGGCTACACCTTC. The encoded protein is CASSKQGAVGYTF.

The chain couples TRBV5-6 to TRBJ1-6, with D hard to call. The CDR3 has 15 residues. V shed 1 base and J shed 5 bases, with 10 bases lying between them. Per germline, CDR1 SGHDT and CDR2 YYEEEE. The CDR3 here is CASSLPGNDNSPLHF. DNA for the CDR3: TGTGCCAGCAGCTTGCCGGGTAATGATAATTCACCCCTCCACTTT.

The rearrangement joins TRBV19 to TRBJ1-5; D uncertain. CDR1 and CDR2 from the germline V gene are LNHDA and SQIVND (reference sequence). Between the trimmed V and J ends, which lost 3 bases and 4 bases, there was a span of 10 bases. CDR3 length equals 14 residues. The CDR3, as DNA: TGTGCCAGTAGTATGGGAACGGGGAATCAGCCCCAGCATTTT. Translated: CASSMGTGNQPQHF.

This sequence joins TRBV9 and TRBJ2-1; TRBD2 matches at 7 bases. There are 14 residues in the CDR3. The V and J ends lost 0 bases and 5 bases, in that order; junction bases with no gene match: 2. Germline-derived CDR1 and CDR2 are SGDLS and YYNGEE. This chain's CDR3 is CASSVGGTNNEQFF. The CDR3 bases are TGTGCCAGCAGCGTAGGGGGGACTAACAATGAGCAGTTCTTC.

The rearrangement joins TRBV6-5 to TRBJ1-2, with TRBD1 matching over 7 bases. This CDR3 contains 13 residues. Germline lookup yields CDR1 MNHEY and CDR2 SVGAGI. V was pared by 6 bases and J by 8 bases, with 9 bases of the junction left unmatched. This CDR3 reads CASSTTGSEGYTF. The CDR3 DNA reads TGTGCCAGCAGCACGACAGGGTCGGAGGGCTACACCTTC.